The 21 T cell receptor beta chains below were found in one sample sequenced in a study of T cell responses to AZD1222 COVID-19 vaccine. Produced via immunoSEQ multiplex PCR; TCRdb's table is partial and in-frame only. The profile shows around 120,000 clones, 85% to 90% of them singletons. The specimen comprised peripheral blood, sampled on day 0 of AZD1222 vaccination. Source of these receptors: an adult in good health.

The chain has TRBV29-1 and TRBJ2-3, with TRBD2 identical over 7 bases. Germline V gene sequence: CDR1 SQVTM, CDR2 ANQGSEA. Trimming took 4 bases from V and 0 from J; bases not matched to a gene: 4. The CDR3 runs to 14 residues. The CDR3 DNA sequence: TGCAGCGTTGGGGGAGGGGTTAGCACAGATACGCAGTATTTT. The encoded protein is CSVGGGVSTDTQYF.

This chain connects TRBV5-1 to TRBJ1-2; D is possibly TRBD1 (6 bases). Germline lookup yields CDR1 SGHRS and CDR2 YFSETQ. V gave up 3 bases and J gave up 8 bases, with 23 bases separating them. CDR3 length equals 16 residues. In nucleotides, the CDR3 is TGCGCCAGCAGCTCCCAAGGGGGGAGAACCCAATCGGGCTACACCTTC. Translated: CASSSQGGRTQSGYTF.

This chain links TRBV23-1 with TRBJ2-3; the D is unclear. TRBV23-1 is an ORF for which the function is uncertain. The CDR3 is made up of 15 amino acids. V was clipped by 2 bases and J by 1 base, with 10 bases between them. As DNA, the CDR3 is TGCGCCAGCAGTCAACGGAGTGCGGGCACAGATACGCAGTATTTT. This gives the protein CASSQRSAGTDTQYF.

This clone was detected once. The gene calls are TRBV29-1 and TRBJ2-7; D tentatively fits TRBD1 or TRBD2 (5 bases each). The CDR3 consists of 15 residues. From germline, CDR1 is SQVTM and CDR2 ANQGSEA. V gave up 1 base and J gave up 5 bases, with 18 bases separating them. The CDR3 reads CSVEVGIGARHEQYF. Here the CDR3 DNA reads TGCAGCGTTGAAGTCGGAATCGGGGCTAGGCACGAGCAGTACTTC.

The rearrangement joins TRBV5-1 to TRBJ2-3; 7 bases align to TRBD2. Germline V gene sequence: CDR1 SGHRS, CDR2 YFSETQ. The J segment lost 0 bases and the V segment lost 3 bases, leaving 4 bases of the junction unmatched. This CDR3 region has 15 residues. The CDR3 here is CASSSPSGSTDTQYF. In DNA form, the CDR3 reads TGCGCCAGCAGCTCGCCTAGCGGTAGCACAGATACGCAGTATTTT.

This chain links TRBV9 with TRBJ1-1, with unresolved D. Germline V gene sequence: CDR1 SGDLS, CDR2 YYNGEE. The CDR3 has 15 amino acids. Trimming removed 0 bases at V and 2 bases at J, with 11 bases between. The CDR3 DNA is TGTGCCAGCAGCGTAGTTACACAGCTTAACACTGAAGCTTTCTTT. It translates to CASSVVTQLNTEAFF.

This clone was seen only a few times. At one end the junction does not follow the germline gene, possibly because of a read error. The rearrangement uses TRBV29-1 and TRBJ2-1; D possibly matches TRBD1 or TRBD2 (6 bases each). The CDR3 runs to 16 residues. Germline CDR1 reads SQVTM; CDR2 reads ANQGSEA. The CDR3 DNA reads TGCAGCGTGAAAATGGTAGGGGGACTCTCCAACAATGAGCAGTTCTTC. Its protein is CSVKMVGGLSNNEQFF.

CDR3 sequence (DNA): TGTGCCAGCAGCTTGGAACAGAACCTTAACTATGGCTACACCTTC. It codes for CASSLEQNLNYGYTF. J is TRBJ1-2 and V is TRBV5-4; D gene unclear. V dropped 0 bases and J dropped 1 base, with 10 bases sitting between them. The length of the CDR3 is 15 residues. From germline, CDR1 is SGHNT and CDR2 YYREEE (reference sequence).

The genes are TRBV11-2 and TRBJ2-2; 12 bases are a match to TRBD2. CDR1 and CDR2 (germline): SGHAT, FQNNGV. The CDR3 contains 16 residues. J was trimmed by 7 bases and V by 4 bases; bases with no gene match: 7. The CDR3 sequence: CASSSLAGGPGGELFF. For the CDR3, the DNA is TGTGCCAGCAGCTCGCTAGCGGGAGGGCCCGGCGGGGAGCTGTTTTTT.

This chain links TRBV9 with TRBJ2-1, with a tentative D call TRBD2 (5 bases). The CDR3 has 16 amino acids. Germline assignment: CDR1 SGDLS and CDR2 YYNGEE. Deletions cut 0 bases from V and 5 bases from J, with 15 bases between. CDR3 in amino acids: CASSVEIGAADNEQFF. In DNA, the CDR3 is TGTGCCAGCAGCGTAGAAATCGGAGCGGCCGACAATGAGCAGTTCTTC.

The sample holds a few counts of this clone. The CDR3 DNA is TGCGCCAGCAGCCAAGACCCCACCAGAGGGATACGCAATCAGCCCCAGCATTTT. It specifies CASSQDPTRGIRNQPQHF. The chain uses TRBV4-1 and TRBJ1-5; D is undetermined. CDR1 MGHRA and CDR2 YSYEKL come from the germline V gene. The CDR3 contains 18 residues. V was trimmed by 0 bases and J by 2 bases, leaving 17 bases between them.

The chain couples TRBV2 to TRBJ2-7; TRBD2 matches at 10 bases. This CDR3 comprises 13 residues. Per the germline V gene, CDR1 is SNHLY and CDR2 is FYNNEI. The V and J ends lost 4 bases and 7 bases, in that order; junction bases with no gene match: 4. The CDR3 sequence: CASSASGRSEQYF. Written as DNA, the CDR3 is TGTGCCAGCAGTGCTAGCGGGAGATCTGAGCAGTACTTC.

V gene TRBV7-9 combines with J gene TRBJ2-7, with D unclear. From germline, CDR1 is SEHNR and CDR2 FQNEAQ (reference sequence). V dropped 5 bases and J dropped 6 bases, with 20 bases sitting between them. The CDR3 extends over 15 amino acids. CDR3 sequence (DNA): TGTGCCAGCAGCCATAAGGGAAGAGAAAGTGGCGAGCAGTACTTC. Translated, it gives CASSHKGRESGEQYF.

The rearrangement joins TRBV9 to TRBJ1-2, with TRBD1 matching 7 bases. Germline-derived CDR1 and CDR2 are SGDLS and YYNGEE. The V segment lost 3 bases and the J segment 0 bases; nucleotides outside the gene matches: 2. CDR3 length: 14 residues. CDR3 sequence: CASSAGQTNYGYTF. The CDR3 region has the DNA TGTGCCAGCAGCGCGGGACAGACTAACTATGGCTACACCTTC.

This rearrangement joins TRBV4-1 to TRBJ2-7; tentatively, D is TRBD1 or TRBD2 (5 bases each). Deletions cut 7 bases from V and 3 bases from J, with 13 bases between. CDR1 and CDR2 from the germline V gene are MGHRA and YSYEKL. The CDR3 is 13 amino acids. CDR3 DNA sequence: TGCGCCAGCAACCCGGGACCAAACTACGAGCAGTACTTC. This sequence encodes CASNPGPNYEQYF.

The genes are TRBV29-1 and TRBJ1-1; tentative D call: TRBD1 (5 bases). The germline V gene has CDR1 SQVTM and CDR2 ANQGSEA. The CDR3 is made up of 12 amino acids. V lost 4 bases to trimming and J lost 1 base, with 7 bases between them. As DNA, the CDR3 is TGCAGCGTTGGGACAAAGAACACTGAAGCTTTCTTT. Translation gives CSVGTKNTEAFF.

The J gene is TRBJ1-6, the V gene TRBV4-1, with D unresolved. The V and J ends lost 1 base and 9 bases respectively, with 4 bases between them. There are 12 residues in the CDR3. The germline CDR1 and CDR2 sequences are MGHRA and YSYEKL. CDR3 protein: CASSQGLSPLHF. In DNA, the CDR3 is TGCGCCAGCAGCCAAGGTCTTTCACCCCTCCACTTT.

This clone was observed a single time. CDR3 nucleotide sequence: TGCAGCGCCACGGGACAGGGAGCTTGGGGCTACACCTTC. Translated: CSATGQGAWGYTF. The V call is TRBV29-1, the J call TRBJ1-2, with TRBD1 matching 9 bases. After removal of 7 bases from V and 8 bases from J, the junction contained 11 bases not matched to a gene. Germline assignment: CDR1 SQVTM and CDR2 ANQGSEA. The CDR3 consists of 13 residues. The full variable domain, completed using reference TRBV29-1 and TRBJ1-2, is SAVISQKPSRDICQRGTSLTIQCQVDSQVTMMFWYRQQPGQSLTLIATANQGSEATYESGFVIDKFPISRPNLTFSTLTVSNMSPEDSSIYLCSATGQGAWGYTFGSGTRLTVV.

The chain joins TRBV7-8 to TRBJ2-7; D might be TRBD1 (6 bases). CDR3 size: 13 residues. The germline V gene has CDR1 SGHVS and CDR2 FQNEAQ. The V gene lost 2 bases and the J gene lost 9 bases, with 14 bases spanning the gap. CDR3 amino acids: CASSLNTGTPQYF. The CDR3 DNA reads TGTGCCAGCAGCTTAAATACAGGGACACCGCAGTACTTC.

The sample holds one count of this clone. This chain joins TRBV5-1 and TRBJ1-4, with a possible D match to TRBD1 (5 bases). The CDR3 totals 13 residues. Trimming shortened V by 4 bases and J by 4 bases, and 8 bases separated the two germline ends. Per the germline V gene, CDR1 is SGHRS and CDR2 is YFSETQ. CDR3 sequence reads: CASSPDSNEKLFF. The CDR3, as DNA: TGCGCCAGCAGCCCCGACAGTAATGAAAAACTGTTTTTT.

The J gene is TRBJ2-7, the V gene TRBV4-2; no definite D call. CDR1 and CDR2 from the germline V gene are LGHNA and YNFKEQ. The CDR3 is 13 amino acids. Trimming removed 3 bases at V and 4 bases at J, with 10 bases between. The CDR3 is CASSQNRAYEQYF. CDR3 nucleotides: TGTGCCAGCAGCCAGAACAGAGCTTACGAGCAGTACTTC.